This TCR beta chain was captured in a study of T cell responses to AZD1222 COVID-19 vaccine. Here immunoSEQ multiplex PCR was the method, and the copy in TCRdb shows in-frame clones only, minus some. The repertoire consists of just under 75,000 clones, with 80% occurring once and the leading ten covering 45% to 50%. Germline-derived CDR1 and CDR2 are SNHLY and FYNNEI. The V gene end was trimmed by 6 bases and the J gene end by 3 bases; junction bases not matched to a gene: 7. This CDR3 is 15 amino acids long. Here the sequenced sample was peripheral blood, taken 28 days after the second AZD1222 dose. The sequence derives from an adult who received the AZD1222 COVID-19 vaccine. The chain has TRBV2 and TRBJ1-5; 8 bases line up with TRBD1. The CDR3 DNA sequence: TGTGCCAGCAGCGCCCAGGGGGCCTTCAATCAGCCCCAGCATTTT. Amino acids: CASSAQGAFNQPQHF.